This passage covers 8 T cell receptor beta chains from one sample sequenced in a study of blood T cell repertoires in COVID-19 (dated by TCRdb to 2020 to 2022). The library came from the immunoSEQ multiplex PCR assay. In TCRdb, the immuneACCESS table is reduced to in-frame sequences with V and J assigned. These tables do not hold every clone; where another copy was compared, an unresolved V gene accounts for under half, and the others remain unexplained. For this sample the table gives some 220,000 clones, of which about 86% were detected only once. Approximately 3.1% of the sample is held by the ten biggest clonotypes. Sequencing input: PBMCs or T cells enriched from blood (not recorded which). The receptors stem from a woman aged 45-65 years in a cohort exposed to, infected with or recovered from COVID-19 (not recorded which).

As concerns this clone: One end of the junction fails to match germline, which may point to a read error. This chain connects TRBV7-7 to TRBJ1-5; TRBD1 might be the D (5 bases). There are 14 residues in the CDR3. Per the germline V gene, CDR1 is SSHAT and CDR2 is FNYEAQ (reference sequence). The chain's CDR3 is CASTITWGDQPQHF. CDR3 nucleotides: TGTGCTAGCACCATCACTTGGGGGGATCAGCCCCAGCATTTT.

This chain connects TRBV15 to TRBJ2-5; a weak D match, TRBD1 (6 bases). The CDR3 is 13 residues long. The germline gives CDR1 LNHNV, CDR2 YYDKDF (reference sequence). Deletions cut 0 bases from V and 4 bases from J, with 6 bases between. In nucleotides, the CDR3 is TGTGCCACCAGCAGAGACAGGGGAGAGACCCAGTACTTC. Translating it yields CATSRDRGETQYF. Full variable domain (rest looked up from reference TRBV15 and TRBJ2-5): DAMVIQNPRYQVTQFGKPVTLSCSQTLNHNVMYWYQQKSSQAPKLLFHYYDKDFNNEADTPDNFQSRRPNTSFCFLDIRSPGLGDTAMYLCATSRDRGETQYFGPGTRLLVL.

The chain links TRBV19 to TRBJ1-6; 7 positions agree with TRBD1. The trim removed 6 bases at V and 6 bases at J, leaving 5 bases unmatched. Germline V CDR1 and CDR2: LNHDA, SQIVND (reference sequence). The CDR3 sequence is 14 residues long. The CDR3 DNA is TGTGCCAGTAGACCGGGACAGAGTAATTCACCCCTCCACTTT. It codes for CASRPGQSNSPLHF. Complete variable domain (other parts from reference TRBV19 and TRBJ1-6): DGGITQSPKYLFRKEGQNVTLSCEQNLNHDAMYWYRQDPGQGLRLIYYSQIVNDFQKGDIAEGYSVSREKKESFPLTVTSAQKNPTAFYLCASRPGQSNSPLHFGNGTRLTVT.

Note on this clone: Other nucleotide sequences from this sample produce the same CDR3. V usage is TRBV7-2 and J usage is TRBJ2-1; the D gene is possibly TRBD2 (6 bases). CDR1 and CDR2 (germline): SGHTA, FQGNSA. Trimming removed 4 bases at V and 4 bases at J, with 14 bases between. CDR3 length equals 15 residues. Written as DNA, the CDR3 is TGTGCCAGCAGCTCAACAGGAGGGAGTTACAATGAGCAGTTCTTC. It specifies CASSSTGGSYNEQFF. Supplemented by reference TRBV7-2 and TRBJ2-1, the full variable domain reads GAGVSQSPSNKVTEKGKDVELRCDPISGHTALYWYRQSLGQGLEFLIYFQGNSAPDKSGLPSDRFSAERTGGSVSTLTIQRTQQEDSAVYLCASSSTGGSYNEQFFGPGTRLTVL.

This rearrangement joins TRBV7-2 to TRBJ2-2; possibly TRBD1 for D (6 bases). V lost 3 bases and J lost 3, with 8 bases in between. The CDR3 runs 14 residues. Germline V gene data show CDR1 as SGHTA and CDR2 as FQGNSA. In nucleotides, the CDR3 is TGTGCCAGCAGCTTGGGGGCTTACACCGGGGAGCTGTTTTTT. Translation: CASSLGAYTGELFF.

The chain couples TRBV2 to TRBJ2-2; 14 bases agree with TRBD2. V lost 6 bases, J lost 7 bases, and 7 bases stayed unmatched. In germline, CDR1 is SNHLY, CDR2 FYNNEI. CDR3 length equals 16 residues. CDR3 in amino acids: CASSETSGGAIGELFF. The CDR3 nucleotides are TGTGCCAGCAGCGAGACTAGCGGGGGGGCCATCGGGGAGCTGTTTTTT.

The chain carries TRBV15 and TRBJ2-5; D may be TRBD2 (6 bases). Germline CDR1 reads LNHNV; CDR2 reads YYDKDF (reference sequence). The CDR3 loop spans 16 amino acids. V was trimmed by 5 bases and J by 5 bases, leaving 21 bases between them. CDR3 nucleotide sequence: TGTGCCACCAGCGGAGCGGGTGGGCAGGCGGGGGAGACCCAGTACTTC. It encodes CATSGAGGQAGETQYF. The complete variable domain, with remaining parts taken from reference TRBV15 and TRBJ2-5, reads DAMVIQNPRYQVTQFGKPVTLSCSQTLNHNVMYWYQQKSSQAPKLLFHYYDKDFNNEADTPDNFQSRRPNTSFCFLDIRSPGLGDTAMYLCATSGAGGQAGETQYFGPGTRLLVL.

CDR3 coding DNA: TGTGCCAGCAGTGATAGCGGGGCCCAAGAGACCCAGTACTTC. It translates to CASSDSGAQETQYF. V gene TRBV2 combines with J gene TRBJ2-5, with TRBD2 matching over 8 bases. J was trimmed by 1 base and V by 3 bases; bases with no gene match: 1. The CDR3 contains 14 residues. Germline V gene sequence: CDR1 SNHLY, CDR2 FYNNEI.